A single sample is the source of the 14 T cell receptor beta chains below, sequenced in a study of T cells expressing NK-cell markers. TCRdb processed the 5' RACE reads again and assigns one entry to each CDR3 protein, with no DNA. This sample lists some 110,000 distinct CDR3 sequences; its ten largest clones have approximately 17%. Material: blood T cells: a sorted CD56 or NKG2C T cell subset, CD4+ or CD8+ T cells, or bulk PBMC T cells (not recorded which). The receptor set was obtained from a woman aged 18-69 years in good health.

V and J are TRBV19 and TRBJ1-1; absent DNA, TCRdb's TRBD1 call cannot be checked. Per germline, CDR1 LNHDA and CDR2 SQIVND (reference sequence). The CDR3 is 15 residues long. Here the CDR3 reads CASSITGGSPTEAFF.

The chain couples TRBV29-1 to TRBJ1-1; TCRdb gives TRBD1 as the D gene, but with no DNA this cannot be confirmed. CDR1 SQVTM and CDR2 ANQGSEA come from the germline V gene. There are 14 residues in the CDR3. Here the CDR3 reads CSVAGGRTVTEAFF.

CDR3 loop: CASSTASGVYEQYF. The rearrangement uses TRBV7-9 and TRBJ2-7; the D call from TCRdb, TRBD2, cannot be confirmed without DNA. This CDR3 comprises 14 residues. Germline-derived CDR1 and CDR2 are SEHNR and FQNEAQ (reference sequence).

The chain has TRBV29-1 and TRBJ1-1. Germline V lookup: CDR1 SQVTM, CDR2 ANQGSEA. CDR3 length: 11 residues. CDR3 residues: CSVDTGTEAFF.

The chain couples TRBV12-3 or TRBV12-4 to TRBJ1-1; TCRdb's assignment of TRBD1 cannot be checked, as there is no DNA. The CDR3 totals 12 residues. CDR3 sequence reads: CASSEQGTEAFF.

The chain joins TRBV9 to TRBJ1-1; the D gene TCRdb calls, TRBD1, cannot be checked with no DNA. The germline V gene encodes CDR1 SGDLS and CDR2 YYNGEE. The CDR3 loop spans 16 amino acids. This CDR3 is CASSVVGSGGMAEAFF.

The V and J genes are TRBV24-1 and TRBJ2-2; TCRdb selects TRBD1, and the lack of DNA leaves this call unchecked. The germline gives CDR1 KGHDR, CDR2 SFDVKD. The CDR3 consists of 13 residues. The chain's CDR3 is CATRQGNTGELFF.

The chain has TRBV7-9 and TRBJ2-5; TCRdb indicates TRBD2, and absent DNA this call remains unverified. The CDR3 is made up of 15 amino acids. CDR1 and CDR2 from the germline V gene are SEHNR and FQNEAQ (reference sequence). The CDR3: CASSTSGIIFETQYF.

The genes are TRBV5-1 and TRBJ2-1; the D call from TCRdb, TRBD1, cannot be confirmed without DNA. In germline, CDR1 is SGHRS, CDR2 YFSETQ. This CDR3 is 14 amino acids long. This chain's CDR3 is CASSEEWGYNEQFF.

The J gene is TRBJ2-7, the V gene TRBV12-3 or TRBV12-4. The CDR3 totals 13 residues. CDR3 in amino acids: CASSFGGGLEQYF.

The chain couples TRBV24-1 to TRBJ1-2; TCRdb's assignment of TRBD1 cannot be checked, as there is no DNA. CDR3 length: 12 residues. CDR1 is KGHDR, CDR2 SFDVKD, per germline. CDR3 residues: CATSGDRAGYTF.

The V gene is TRBV29-1, the J gene TRBJ2-1; TCRdb calls TRBD2, which cannot be checked without DNA. This CDR3 comprises 12 residues. Germline V gives CDR1 SQVTM, CDR2 ANQGSEA. CDR3 residues: CSVDPTGGEQFF.

CDR3 protein: CASSGPGLELFF. The chain joins TRBV6-2 or TRBV6-3 to TRBJ2-1; TCRdb's assignment of TRBD2 cannot be checked, as there is no DNA. Germline CDR1 reads MNHEY; CDR2 reads SVGEGT. CDR3 length: 12 residues.

This sequence joins TRBV6-5 and TRBJ1-6; TCRdb reports TRBD1, a call that lacks DNA to check it against. This CDR3 is 15 amino acids long. Germline V gives CDR1 MNHEY, CDR2 SVGAGI. This CDR3 reads CASSTTRGHNSPLHF.